This TCR beta chain was captured in a study of T cell clonality in common variable immunodeficiency. Study-level points and caveats: CVID subjects shared fewer TCRbeta clones than healthy controls did. Links between repertoire features and CVID complications were heterogeneity-limited. CVID subjects had higher TCRbeta clonality than healthy controls, most marked in about a third.

The germline V and J ends were trimmed by 6 bases and 0 bases, with 13 bases remaining between them. The CDR3 length is 15 residues. From germline, CDR1 is SGHAT and CDR2 FQNNGV. Ten or more counts support this clone. Antigen unknown. The read ends 3 residues shy of where the CDR3 ends; the end is completed using the germline J gene. Using immunoSEQ multiplex PCR, the repertoire was profiled, and TCRdb retains in-frame clones only, with some absent. Listed here are around 55,000 clones without any singletons, the top ten holding around 0.8%. Sequencing input: peripheral blood mononuclear cells. The rearrangement links TRBV11-2 to TRBJ2-3; tentative D call: TRBD2 (6 bases). The receptor comes from a person aged 18 to 75 in good health. The CDR3 sequence is CASSFSGSSTDTQYF. The sequenced part of the CDR3 DNA is TGTGCCAGCAGTTTTAGCGGCTCTAGCACAGATACG.